The 22 T cell receptor beta chains presented below share a single source sample, sequenced in a study of Ad26.COV2.S vaccination and SARS-CoV-2 variants. Sequenced by immunoSEQ multiplex PCR; TCRdb stores in-frame clones only, minus some. The sample lists 350,000 to 600,000 clones, around 89% occurring once. Noted treatment: some 20 received Ad26.COV2.S at low or high dose, single or two shots; 5 received placebo; per-sample allocation not given. On day 63 after the first injection, vaccine and placebo recipients gave samples. Sequenced material: peripheral blood, taken in a trial of Ad26.COV2.S vaccine versus placebo. The receptors were gathered from a person between 18 and 65 years old who received the Ad26.COV2.S COVID-19 vaccine or a placebo.

The chain employs TRBV15 and TRBJ1-1; TRBD1 aligns across 9 bases. Per the germline V gene, CDR1 is LNHNV and CDR2 is YYDKDF (reference sequence). CDR3 length: 19 residues. The V gene end was trimmed by 0 bases and the J gene end by 3 bases; junction bases not matched to a gene: 14. The CDR3 reads CATSRDPLTGGSWDTEAFF. Here the CDR3 DNA reads TGTGCCACCAGCAGAGATCCCCTGACAGGGGGTTCGTGGGACACTGAAGCTTTCTTT.

This clone was seen only once. The chain has TRBV7-9 and TRBJ1-1; D is uncertain. Trimming left V 6 bases short and J 6 bases short, with 26 bases between. Germline lookup yields CDR1 SEHNR and CDR2 FQNEAQ (reference sequence). There are 17 residues in the CDR3. This CDR3 reads CASRARYSDWRRAEAFF. The DNA of the CDR3 is TGTGCCAGCAGGGCAAGGTATTCGGACTGGAGGCGCGCTGAAGCTTTCTTT.

V is TRBV7-9 and J is TRBJ2-7; D tentatively fits TRBD1 or TRBD2 (7 bases each). V was shortened by 5 bases and J by 2 bases, with 19 bases between the two germline ends. The V gene's germline CDR1 is SEHNR and CDR2 FQNEAQ (reference sequence). The CDR3 extends over 16 amino acids. The CDR3 coding sequence is TGTGCCAGCAGCGAACCCGGGCCAGGGGGGGCCTACGAGCAGTACTTC. Its protein product is CASSEPGPGGAYEQYF.

The chain joins TRBV18 to TRBJ1-1, with D perhaps matching TRBD1 (5 bases). The CDR3 sequence is 13 residues long. Trimming shortened V by 5 bases and J by 6 bases, and 13 bases separated the two germline ends. Germline V gene sequence: CDR1 KGHSH, CDR2 LQKENI. The CDR3 bases are TGTGCCAGCTCAGGGCAGGGTGCCCCTGAAGCTTTCTTT. It encodes CASSGQGAPEAFF.

The rearrangement links TRBV5-1 to TRBJ1-6, with D possibly TRBD1 on 6 matching bases. Germline CDR1 is SGHRS and CDR2 is YFSETQ. The CDR3 sequence is 15 residues long. V gave up 2 bases and J gave up 10 bases, with 16 bases separating them. The CDR3 is CASSLLAGANSPLHF. The CDR3, as DNA: TGCGCCAGCAGCTTATTGGCAGGGGCTAACTCACCCCTCCACTTT.

V usage is TRBV11-1 and J usage is TRBJ2-1; 13 positions agree with TRBD2. CDR1 and CDR2 from the germline V gene are SGHAT and FQDESV (reference sequence). V was clipped by 2 bases and J by 6 bases; unmatched bases: 1. The CDR3 has 15 residues. CDR3: CASSLRLAGGNEQFF. CDR3 DNA sequence: TGTGCCAGCAGCTTAAGACTAGCGGGAGGCAATGAGCAGTTCTTC. Drawing the rest from reference TRBV11-1 and TRBJ2-1, the complete variable domain is EAEVAQSPRYKITEKSQAVAFWCDPISGHATLYWYRQILGQGPELLVQFQDESVVDDSQLPKDRFSAERLKGVDSTLKIQPAELGDSAMYLCASSLRLAGGNEQFFGPGTRLTVL.

The rearrangement links TRBV29-1 to TRBJ2-2; D perhaps matches TRBD1 (6 bases). V lost 4 bases, J lost 0 bases, and 9 bases lay in between. The CDR3 spans 14 residues. Looked up from germline, CDR1 is SQVTM and CDR2 is ANQGSEA. CDR3: CSVVAGANTGELFF. The DNA for the CDR3 is TGCAGCGTTGTGGCAGGGGCGAACACCGGGGAGCTGTTTTTT.

The chain recombines TRBV3-1 (or the pseudogene TRBV3-2) with TRBJ2-2; no clear D gene. There are 11 residues in the CDR3. Per the germline V gene, CDR1 is LGHDT and CDR2 is YNNKEL (reference sequence). The V end was cut by 4 bases, the J end by 8 bases, with 5 bases between. The CDR3 spells CASSRTGELFF. DNA of the CDR3: TGTGCCAGCAGCCGCACGGGGGAGCTGTTTTTT.

This rearrangement joins TRBV7-3 to TRBJ2-5, with a weak D call TRBD2 (6 bases). The CDR3 is 15 residues long. Germline CDR1 SGHTA, CDR2 FQGTGA. Between the trimmed V and J ends, which lost 2 bases and 1 base, there was a span of 11 bases. CDR3 sequence: CASSLLPSVQETQYF. The CDR3 DNA sequence: TGTGCCAGCAGCTTATTGCCTAGCGTCCAAGAGACCCAGTACTTC. Based on the CDR3 plus reference TRBV7-3 and TRBJ2-5, the full variable domain is GAGVSQTPSNKVTEKGKYVELRCDPISGHTALYWYRQSLGQGPEFLIYFQGTGAADDSGLPNDRFFAVRPEGSVSTLKIQRTERGDSAVYLCASSLLPSVQETQYFGPGTRLLVL.

This chain links TRBV7-3 with TRBJ2-2, with D uncertain. This CDR3 has 14 residues. Trimming removed 4 bases from V and 6 bases from J, with 12 bases in between. Germline V gene lookup returns CDR1 SGHTA and CDR2 FQGTGA. The CDR3 DNA reads TGTGCCAGCAGCTCGAATGGGGTTTCCGGGGAGCTGTTTTTT. It encodes CASSSNGVSGELFF.

The V call is TRBV25-1, the J call TRBJ1-1, with D unclear. The CDR3 sequence is 14 residues long. The V end lost 3 bases, the J end lost 1 base, and 9 bases lay between the germline ends. Germline CDR1 and CDR2: MGHDK and SYGVNS. This CDR3 is CASSDLEQNTEAFF. For the CDR3, the DNA is TGTGCCAGCAGTGATCTGGAACAGAACACTGAAGCTTTCTTT. The full variable domain, in which reference TRBV25-1 and TRBJ1-1 provide the parts outside the CDR3, is EADIYQTPRYLVIGTGKKITLECSQTMGHDKMYWYQQDPGMELHLIHYSYGVNSTEKGDLSSESTVSRIRTEHFPLTLESARPSHTSQYLCASSDLEQNTEAFFGQGTRLTVV.

J is TRBJ1-5 and V is TRBV6-6, with unresolved D. Trimming shortened V by 7 bases and J by 1 base, and 5 bases separated the two germline ends. The CDR3 loop spans 12 amino acids. The germline CDR1 and CDR2 sequences are MNHNY and SVGAGI (reference sequence). The CDR3 nucleotides read TGTGCCAGCACCCGGAGCAATCAGCCCCAGCATTTT. Amino acids: CASTRSNQPQHF.

The J gene is TRBJ1-5, the V gene TRBV7-9, with D uncertain. With 5 bases removed from V and 5 bases from J, the gap between germline ends came to 10 bases. The germline V gene has CDR1 SEHNR and CDR2 FQNEAQ (reference sequence). CDR3 length: 13 residues. CDR3 residues: CASSLGGDQPQHF. CDR3 in DNA: TGTGCCAGCAGCCTTGGTGGGGATCAGCCCCAGCATTTT.

This chain joins TRBV6-5 and TRBJ1-2, with 10 bases that match TRBD1. This CDR3 region has 14 residues. Germline-derived CDR1 and CDR2 are MNHEY and SVGAGI. V lost 5 bases and J lost 7; bases outside the gene matches: 7. CDR3 nucleotides: TGTGCCAGCAGTAGGGACAGGGGAATTGGTGGCTACACCTTC. Translation: CASSRDRGIGGYTF.

This clone appeared once. The rearrangement links TRBV9 to TRBJ2-7; 9 positions agree with TRBD1. Germline-derived CDR1 and CDR2 are SGDLS and YYNGEE. The CDR3 is 13 residues long. With V trimmed by 5 bases and J by 2 bases, 2 bases remained unmatched. The chain's CDR3 is CASSRQGAYEQYF. The DNA of the CDR3 is TGTGCCAGCAGTCGACAGGGGGCCTACGAGCAGTACTTC.

This chain links TRBV10-3 with TRBJ2-2; tentatively, D is TRBD2 (6 bases). The V gene's germline CDR1 is ENHRY and CDR2 SYGVKD. The CDR3 sequence is 16 residues long. Trimming took 8 bases from V and 5 from J, leaving 21 bases between them. CDR3 coding DNA: TGTGCCATCCGGGTGGGTTTGGCGGGAACAACCGGGGAGCTGTTTTTT. Translating it yields CAIRVGLAGTTGELFF.

This clone appeared a single time. Written as DNA, the CDR3 is TGTGCCAGCAGCTTAGGACAGGTATCGAATCAGCCCCAGCATTTT. Translation gives CASSLGQVSNQPQHF. The chain uses TRBV7-9 and TRBJ1-5; a possible D gene is TRBD1 (6 bases). Germline CDR1 reads SEHNR; CDR2 reads FQNEAQ (reference sequence). The CDR3 spans 15 residues. Trimming pared 1 base from V and 4 bases from J, leaving 11 bases between.

The CDR3 region has the DNA TGTGCCAGCAGTGAAGTTTTCAGGGGTAAGGGCTATGGCTACACCTTC. Translation gives CASSEVFRGKGYGYTF. This chain joins TRBV6-1 and TRBJ1-2, with TRBD1 as a possible D gene (6 bases). The CDR3 sequence is 16 residues long. Trimming removed 1 base from V and 4 bases from J, with 16 bases in between. Germline assignment: CDR1 MNHNS and CDR2 SASEGT.

The chain employs TRBV4-3 and TRBJ1-5; maybe TRBD1 (6 bases). CDR1 LGHNA and CDR2 YSLEER come from the germline V gene. The CDR3 covers 16 residues. V shed 3 bases and J shed 5 bases, with 17 bases lying between them. The CDR3 region has the DNA TGCGCCAGCAGCCAGGGGTACGGGGGGCTTGATCAGCCCCAGCATTTT. As protein: CASSQGYGGLDQPQHF.

The chain links TRBV10-1 to TRBJ1-5; TRBD1 agrees at 8 bases. Looked up from germline, CDR1 is WNHNN and CDR2 is SYGVQD (reference sequence). V lost 5 bases and J lost 2; bases outside the gene matches: 11. This CDR3 spans 17 amino acids. The chain's CDR3 is CASSSYLGQGGNQPQHF. In DNA form, the CDR3 reads TGCGCCAGCAGTTCTTACCTCGGACAGGGCGGCAATCAGCCCCAGCATTTT.

The table lists this clone with a count of one. The chain links TRBV7-9 to TRBJ1-2; D uncertain. Germline loops: CDR1 SEHNR, CDR2 FQNEAQ (reference sequence). The CDR3 is 16 amino acids. V was shortened by 3 bases and J by 4 bases, with 18 bases between the two germline ends. CDR3 bases: TGTGCCAGCAGCTTTCCCGTTTCTAAGGGTTCCTATGGCTACACCTTC. This gives the protein CASSFPVSKGSYGYTF.

V and J are TRBV6-1 and TRBJ1-5; 10 nucleotides agree with TRBD1. CDR1 MNHNS and CDR2 SASEGT come from the germline V gene. The trim removed 1 base at V and 5 bases at J, leaving 11 bases unmatched. CDR3 length: 18 amino acids. The CDR3, as DNA: TGTGCCAGCAGTGAAGACCGGGACAGGGGCTTTTACGATCAGCCCCAGCATTTT. Translated, it gives CASSEDRDRGFYDQPQHF.